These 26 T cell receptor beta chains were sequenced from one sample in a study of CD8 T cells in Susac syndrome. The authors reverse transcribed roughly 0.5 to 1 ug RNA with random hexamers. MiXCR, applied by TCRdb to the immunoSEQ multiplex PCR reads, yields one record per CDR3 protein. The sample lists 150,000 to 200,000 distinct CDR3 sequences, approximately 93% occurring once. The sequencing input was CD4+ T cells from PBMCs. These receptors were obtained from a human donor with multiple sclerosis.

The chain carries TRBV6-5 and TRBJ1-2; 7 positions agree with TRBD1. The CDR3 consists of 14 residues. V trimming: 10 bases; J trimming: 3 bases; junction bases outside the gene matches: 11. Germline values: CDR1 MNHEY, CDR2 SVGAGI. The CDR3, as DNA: TGTGCCACTACAAGAGGGGACAGCTACTATGGCTACACCTTC. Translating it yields CATTRGDSYYGYTF.

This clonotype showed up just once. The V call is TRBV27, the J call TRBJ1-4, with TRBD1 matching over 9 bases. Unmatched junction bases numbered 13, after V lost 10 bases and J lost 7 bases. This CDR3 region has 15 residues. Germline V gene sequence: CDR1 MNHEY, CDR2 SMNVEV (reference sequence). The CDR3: CATARDRARSEKLFF. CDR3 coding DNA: TGTGCCACTGCACGGGACAGGGCCCGGAGTGAAAAACTGTTTTTT.

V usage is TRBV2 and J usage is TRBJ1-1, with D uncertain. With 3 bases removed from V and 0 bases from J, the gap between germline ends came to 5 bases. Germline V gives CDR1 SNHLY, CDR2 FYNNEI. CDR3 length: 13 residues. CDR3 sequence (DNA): TGTGCCAGCAGTGAGGCGGTGAACACTGAAGCTTTCTTT. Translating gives CASSEAVNTEAFF.

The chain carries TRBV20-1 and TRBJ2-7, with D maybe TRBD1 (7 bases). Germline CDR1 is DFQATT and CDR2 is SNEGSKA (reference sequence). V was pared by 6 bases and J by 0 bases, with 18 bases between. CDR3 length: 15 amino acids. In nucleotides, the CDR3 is TGCAGTGCCACGGACAGGCTCGGGGGCTCCTACGAGCAGTACTTC. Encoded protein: CSATDRLGGSYEQYF.

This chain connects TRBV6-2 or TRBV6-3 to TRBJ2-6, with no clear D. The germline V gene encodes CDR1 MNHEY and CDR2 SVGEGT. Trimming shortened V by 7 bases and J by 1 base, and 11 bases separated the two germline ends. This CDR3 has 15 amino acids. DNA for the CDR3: TGTGCCAGCACCAAGGACCCGTCTGGGGCCAACGTCCTGACTTTC. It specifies CASTKDPSGANVLTF.

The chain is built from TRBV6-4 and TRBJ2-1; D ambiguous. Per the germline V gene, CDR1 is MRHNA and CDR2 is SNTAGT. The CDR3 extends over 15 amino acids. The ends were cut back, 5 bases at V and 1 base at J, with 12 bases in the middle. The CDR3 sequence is CASSPETASYNEQFF. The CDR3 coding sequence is TGTGCCAGCAGTCCCGAGACCGCGTCCTACAATGAGCAGTTCTTC.

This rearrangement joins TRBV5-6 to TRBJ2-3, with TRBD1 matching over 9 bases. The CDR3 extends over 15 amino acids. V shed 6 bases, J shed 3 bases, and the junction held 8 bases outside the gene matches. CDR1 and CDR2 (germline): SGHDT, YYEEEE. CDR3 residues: CASTSIGTGTDTQYF. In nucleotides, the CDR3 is TGTGCCAGCACCTCCATCGGGACAGGGACAGATACGCAGTATTTT.

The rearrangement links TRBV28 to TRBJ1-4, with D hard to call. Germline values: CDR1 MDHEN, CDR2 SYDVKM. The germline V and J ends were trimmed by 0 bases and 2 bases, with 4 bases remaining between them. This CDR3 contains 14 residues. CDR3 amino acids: CASSLWTTNEKLFF. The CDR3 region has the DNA TGTGCCAGCAGTTTATGGACGACTAATGAAAAACTGTTTTTT.

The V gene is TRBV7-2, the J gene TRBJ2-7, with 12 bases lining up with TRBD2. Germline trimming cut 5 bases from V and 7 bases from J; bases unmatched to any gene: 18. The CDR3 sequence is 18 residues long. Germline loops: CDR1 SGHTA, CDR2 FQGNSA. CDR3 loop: CASSQLSPSSGRAEEQYF. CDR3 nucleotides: TGTGCCAGCAGCCAGCTTAGCCCCTCTAGCGGGAGGGCCGAGGAGCAGTACTTC.

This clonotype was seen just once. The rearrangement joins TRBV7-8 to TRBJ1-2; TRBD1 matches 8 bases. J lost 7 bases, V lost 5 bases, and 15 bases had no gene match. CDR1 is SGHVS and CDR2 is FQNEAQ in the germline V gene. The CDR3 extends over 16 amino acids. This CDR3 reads CASSASVGTGGTGYTF. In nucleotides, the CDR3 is TGTGCCAGCAGCGCATCAGTCGGGACAGGTGGTACTGGCTACACCTTC.

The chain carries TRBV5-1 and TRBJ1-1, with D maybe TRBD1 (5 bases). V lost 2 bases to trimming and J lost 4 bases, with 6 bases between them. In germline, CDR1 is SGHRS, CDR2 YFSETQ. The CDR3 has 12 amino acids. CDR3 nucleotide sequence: TGCGCCAGCAGCTTCGGGGCCACTGAAGCTTTCTTT. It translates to CASSFGATEAFF.

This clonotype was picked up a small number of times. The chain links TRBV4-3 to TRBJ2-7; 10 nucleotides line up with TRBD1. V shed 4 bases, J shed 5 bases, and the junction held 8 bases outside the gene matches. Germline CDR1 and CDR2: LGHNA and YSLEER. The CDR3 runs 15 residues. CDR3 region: CASSRTGTGVDEQYF. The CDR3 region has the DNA TGCGCCAGCAGCCGCACCGGGACAGGGGTTGACGAGCAGTACTTC.

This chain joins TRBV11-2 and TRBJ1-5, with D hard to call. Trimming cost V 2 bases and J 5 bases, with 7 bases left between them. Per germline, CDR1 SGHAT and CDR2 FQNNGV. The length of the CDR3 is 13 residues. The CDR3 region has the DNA TGTGCCAGCAGCTTAACCGGGTATCAGCCCCAGCATTTT. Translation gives CASSLTGYQPQHF.

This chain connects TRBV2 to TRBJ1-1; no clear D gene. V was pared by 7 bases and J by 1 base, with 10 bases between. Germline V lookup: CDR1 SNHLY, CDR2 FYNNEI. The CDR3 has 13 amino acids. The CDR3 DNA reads TGTGCCAGCAAAAGGACGGCGAACACTGAAGCTTTCTTT. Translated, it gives CASKRTANTEAFF.

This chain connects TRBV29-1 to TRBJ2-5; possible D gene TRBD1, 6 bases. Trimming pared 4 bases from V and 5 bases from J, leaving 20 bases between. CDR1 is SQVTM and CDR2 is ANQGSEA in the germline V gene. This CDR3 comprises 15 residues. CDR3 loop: CSVGRGTGNSETQYF. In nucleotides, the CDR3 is TGCAGCGTTGGCCGAGGAACAGGGAATTCGGAGACCCAGTACTTC. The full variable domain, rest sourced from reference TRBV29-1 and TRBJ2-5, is SAVISQKPSRDICQRGTSLTIQCQVDSQVTMMFWYRQQPGQSLTLIATANQGSEATYESGFVIDKFPISRPNLTFSTLTVSNMSPEDSSIYLCSVGRGTGNSETQYFGPGTRLLVL.

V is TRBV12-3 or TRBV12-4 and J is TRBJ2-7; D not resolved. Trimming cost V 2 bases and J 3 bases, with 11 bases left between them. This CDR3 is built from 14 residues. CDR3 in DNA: TGTGCCAGCAGTTTATTTCTGGGATACTACGAGCAGTACTTC. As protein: CASSLFLGYYEQYF.

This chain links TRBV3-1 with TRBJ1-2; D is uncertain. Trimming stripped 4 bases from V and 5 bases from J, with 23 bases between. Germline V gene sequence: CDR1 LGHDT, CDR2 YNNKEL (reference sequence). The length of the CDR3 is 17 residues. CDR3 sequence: CASSRRRNITSQYGYTF. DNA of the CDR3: TGTGCCAGCAGCCGAAGACGGAATATTACATCTCAATATGGCTACACCTTC.

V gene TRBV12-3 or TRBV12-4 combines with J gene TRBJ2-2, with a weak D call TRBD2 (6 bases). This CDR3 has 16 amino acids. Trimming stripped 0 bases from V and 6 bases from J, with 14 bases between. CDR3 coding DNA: TGTGCCAGCAGTTTAGCGCTAAGTGGGGAGGCCGGGGAGCTGTTTTTT. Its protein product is CASSLALSGEAGELFF.

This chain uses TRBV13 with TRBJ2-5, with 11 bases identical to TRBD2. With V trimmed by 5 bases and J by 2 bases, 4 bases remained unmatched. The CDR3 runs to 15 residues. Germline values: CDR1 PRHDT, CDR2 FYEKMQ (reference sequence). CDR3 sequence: CASSQLAGAQETQYF. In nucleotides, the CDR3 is TGTGCCAGCAGCCAACTAGCGGGAGCACAAGAGACCCAGTACTTC. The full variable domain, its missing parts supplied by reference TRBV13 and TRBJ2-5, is AAGVIQSPRHLIKEKRETATLKCYPIPRHDTVYWYQQGPGQDPQFLISFYEKMQSDKGSIPDRFSAQQFSDYHSELNMSSLELGDSALYFCASSQLAGAQETQYFGPGTRLLVL.

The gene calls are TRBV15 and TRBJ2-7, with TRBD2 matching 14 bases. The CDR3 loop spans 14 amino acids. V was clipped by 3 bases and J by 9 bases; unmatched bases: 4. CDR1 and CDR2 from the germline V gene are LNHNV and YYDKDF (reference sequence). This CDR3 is CATSSGTSGSGQYF. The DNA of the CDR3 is TGTGCCACCAGCAGTGGGACTAGCGGGAGTGGGCAGTACTTC.

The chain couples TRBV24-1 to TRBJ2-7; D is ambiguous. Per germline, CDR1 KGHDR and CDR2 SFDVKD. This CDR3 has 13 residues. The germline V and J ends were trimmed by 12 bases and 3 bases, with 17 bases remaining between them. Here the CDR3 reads CAPGRVDDYEQYF. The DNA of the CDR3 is TGTGCCCCCGGCCGGGTTGATGACTACGAGCAGTACTTC.

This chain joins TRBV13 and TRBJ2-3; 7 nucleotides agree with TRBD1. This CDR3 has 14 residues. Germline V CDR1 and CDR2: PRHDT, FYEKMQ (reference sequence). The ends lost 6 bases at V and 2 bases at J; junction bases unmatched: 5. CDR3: CASSSGQYTDTQYF. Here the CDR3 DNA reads TGTGCCAGCAGTTCGGGACAGTACACAGATACGCAGTATTTT.

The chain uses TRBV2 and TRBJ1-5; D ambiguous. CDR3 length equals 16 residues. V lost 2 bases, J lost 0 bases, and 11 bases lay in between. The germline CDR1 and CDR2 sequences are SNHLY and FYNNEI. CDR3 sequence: CASSERLAVSNQPQHF. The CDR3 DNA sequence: TGTGCCAGCAGTGAAAGGTTGGCAGTTAGCAATCAGCCCCAGCATTTT. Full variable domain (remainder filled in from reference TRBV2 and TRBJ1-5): EPEVTQTPSHQVTQMGQEVILRCVPISNHLYFYWYRQILGQKVEFLVSFYNNEISEKSEIFDDQFSVERPDGSNFTLKIRSTKLEDSAMYFCASSERLAVSNQPQHFGDGTRLSIL.

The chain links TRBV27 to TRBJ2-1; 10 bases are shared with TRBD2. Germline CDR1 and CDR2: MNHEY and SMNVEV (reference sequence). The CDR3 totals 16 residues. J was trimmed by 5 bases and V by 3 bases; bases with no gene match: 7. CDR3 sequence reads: CASSFLAGGSDNEQFF. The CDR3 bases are TGTGCCAGCAGTTTCTTAGCGGGAGGCTCTGACAATGAGCAGTTCTTC.

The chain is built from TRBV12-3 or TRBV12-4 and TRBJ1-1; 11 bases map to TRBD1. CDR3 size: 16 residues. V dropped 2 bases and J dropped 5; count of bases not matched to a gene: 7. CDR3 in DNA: TGTGCCAGCAGTTTACAGCGGACAGGGGGCCTGACTGAAGCTTTCTTT. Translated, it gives CASSLQRTGGLTEAFF.

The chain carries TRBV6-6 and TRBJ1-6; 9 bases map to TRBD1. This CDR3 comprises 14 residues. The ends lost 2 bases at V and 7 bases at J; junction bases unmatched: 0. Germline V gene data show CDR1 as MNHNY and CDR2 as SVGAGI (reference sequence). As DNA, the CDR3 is TGTGCCAGCAGTTACGGACAGGGGAATTCACCCCTCCACTTT. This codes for CASSYGQGNSPLHF.